The clone carrying this T cell receptor beta chain was observed a single time. Germline CDR1 SGHVS, CDR2 FQNEAQ. With V trimmed by 0 bases and J by 2 bases, 10 bases remained unmatched. The CDR3 consists of 17 residues. The record originates from a study of blood T cell repertoires in COVID-19. Overall study context: The study drew acute and convalescent COVID-19 samples from the United States, Italy and Spain. The analysed material was cDNA or gDNA that came from T cells, B-cell-depleted T cells, or PBMCs.

In the authors' methods: The authors estimated nucleated cell counts from reference gene primer amplification. The table came from immunoSEQ multiplex PCR; TCRdb's copy has only in-frame clones and leaves some out. The V and J calls and the clone size are those of that table, but D and trimming were determined from the DNA. The repertoire holds 60,000 to 80,000 clones, with about four fifths as singletons. The clonotype comes from a man aged 50 to 59 with active COVID-19. The V and J genes are TRBV7-8 and TRBJ2-7; 7 bases match TRBD1. The material sequenced was peripheral blood. CDR3 amino acids: CASSLAVLSRGTYEQYF. Here the CDR3 DNA reads TGTGCCAGCAGCTTAGCAGTCTTGAGCAGGGGGACCTACGAGCAGTACTTC.